The clone carrying this TCR beta chain came up many times. Its antigen is currently unknown. The entry originates in a study of beta chain features in type 1 diabetes. Study at large: Sorted cells, more than 95,000,000 in number, were examined across all samples. Notes on the study in general: For type 1 diabetes patients, VDJ junctions showed fewer insertions and more deletions. Shorter templates might be favored by PCR, equally in patients and controls. Researchers could not determine here whether HLA type influences TCRB rearrangement.

Expressed TCRB transcripts got sequenced, as all isolated RNA was reverse transcribed. The protocol was immunoSEQ multiplex PCR, while the TCRdb copy is restricted to in-frame clones and leaves out a portion. The sample has a few hundred thousand clones; about a tenth are singletons. Between the trimmed V and J ends, which lost 3 bases and 12 bases, there was a span of 20 bases. Germline V lookup: CDR1 SQVTM, CDR2 ANQGSEA. The CDR3 length is 14 residues. The chain is built from TRBV29-1 and TRBJ1-4; D gene uncertain. Sequenced sample: central memory CD4+ T cells from blood. This clonotype originated in a man aged 18 to 29 in good health. The chain's CDR3 is CSVEVDLSSRELFF. CDR3 in DNA: TGCAGCGTTGAGGTGGATTTATCCTCCCGGGAACTGTTTTTT.